These 14 T cell receptor beta chains were all obtained from the same sample, sequenced in a study of T cells after yellow fever vaccination. Using its own MiXCR run on the 5' RACE reads, TCRdb lists one record per CDR3 protein. This sample has 170,000 or so distinct CDR3 sequences, with about 6.2% found just once. This material consisted of CD4+ T cells sorted from PBMCs, taken on the day of the first yellow fever vaccination. The receptors here all came from a man in his late teens or twenties who received the YFV17D yellow fever vaccine.

The DNA for the CDR3 is TGTGCCAGCAGCTTGACAGGGGCGGTTGGCGAGCAGTACGTC. Translating gives CASSLTGAVGEQYV. The chain recombines TRBV7-8 with TRBJ2-7, with TRBD1 identical over 8 bases. Germline V gene lookup returns CDR1 SGHVS and CDR2 FQNEAQ. Trimming at V came to 3 bases and at J to 6 bases, leaving 7 bases not matched to a gene. The CDR3 is 14 residues long.

This clonotype occurred many times. The J gene is TRBJ2-1, the V gene TRBV7-3, with D perhaps given as TRBD1 or TRBD2 (5 bases each). This CDR3 is built from 16 residues. Germline V gives CDR1 SGHTA, CDR2 FQGTGA. The V and J ends lost 5 bases and 8 bases respectively, with 22 bases between them. The CDR3 DNA sequence: TGTGCCAGCAGCAGGGGACGGCGGTCCTCAGGGCATGAGCAGTTCTTC. It codes for CASSRGRRSSGHEQFF.

This clonotype showed up many times. V usage is TRBV29-1 and J usage is TRBJ2-3, with 7 bases aligning to TRBD1. V lost 2 bases to trimming and J lost 4 bases; unmatched junction nucleotides: 3. There are 13 residues in the CDR3. CDR1 SQVTM and CDR2 ANQGSEA come from the germline V gene. The CDR3 nucleotides are TGCAGCGTTGAAAGGGGGCACGCAGATACGCAGTATTTT. Translation gives CSVERGHADTQYF.

Many counts were recorded for this clonotype. The V and J genes are TRBV5-1 and TRBJ2-3, with 7 bases that match TRBD1. Germline CDR1 and CDR2: SGHRS and YFSETQ. V lost 4 bases and J lost 5; bases outside the gene matches: 7. This CDR3 is built from 14 residues. CDR3 sequence: CASSVTGRGDTQYF. The CDR3 bases are TGCGCCAGCAGCGTGACAGGGCGAGGAGATACGCAGTATTTT.

In this sample, this clonotype turned up many times. J is TRBJ2-5 and V is TRBV7-9; 7 bases map to TRBD1. The germline V gene encodes CDR1 SEHNR and CDR2 FQNEAQ (reference sequence). This CDR3 is 15 amino acids long. The V and J ends lost 1 base and 1 base, in that order; junction bases with no gene match: 3. The CDR3: CASSLVHRGQETQYF. In DNA form, the CDR3 reads TGTGCCAGCAGCTTAGTTCACAGGGGCCAAGAGACCCAGTACTTC.

This clonotype was seen repeatedly, ten times or more. The chain joins TRBV7-2 to TRBJ1-1, with no clear D. Trimming removed 2 bases at V and 3 bases at J, with 16 bases between. Germline V gene lookup returns CDR1 SGHTA and CDR2 FQGNSA. CDR3 size: 16 residues. The CDR3 is CASSLFSGRFDTEAFF. For the CDR3, the DNA is TGTGCCAGCAGCTTATTTTCGGGCCGGTTTGACACTGAAGCTTTCTTT.

The rearrangement links TRBV5-4 to TRBJ2-2; D is possibly TRBD1 (6 bases). Trimming left V 3 bases short and J 1 base short, with 16 bases between. Germline V gene sequence: CDR1 SGHNT, CDR2 YYREEE (reference sequence). CDR3 length: 17 residues. The CDR3 region is CASSSRVGAGNTGELFF. CDR3 DNA sequence: TGTGCCAGCAGCTCCCGGGTGGGGGCCGGGAACACCGGGGAGCTGTTTTTT.

This clonotype was seen at least ten times. The CDR3 loop reads CSARDVLVVNEQFF. Here the CDR3 DNA reads TGCAGTGCTAGAGATGTACTAGTCGTCAATGAGCAGTTCTTC. The chain couples TRBV20-1 to TRBJ2-1; D perhaps matches TRBD2 (5 bases). With 0 bases removed from V and 6 bases from J, the gap between germline ends came to 12 bases. The V gene's germline CDR1 is DFQATT and CDR2 SNEGSKA (reference sequence). The CDR3 covers 14 residues.

Ten or more counts support this clonotype. The rearrangement links TRBV2 to TRBJ1-1; TRBD1 matches 7 bases. CDR1 is SNHLY and CDR2 is FYNNEI in the germline V gene. The CDR3 is 13 amino acids. The J segment lost 5 bases and the V segment lost 7 bases, leaving 7 bases of the junction unmatched. The CDR3 DNA reads as TGTGCCAGCATTAAAACAGGGGTTACTGAAGCTTTCTTT. Translating it yields CASIKTGVTEAFF. Supplemented by reference TRBV2 and TRBJ1-1, the full variable domain reads EPEVTQTPSHQVTQMGQEVILRCVPISNHLYFYWYRQILGQKVEFLVSFYNNEISEKSEIFDDQFSVERPDGSNFTLKIRSTKLEDSAMYFCASIKTGVTEAFFGQGTRLTVV.

The chain recombines TRBV4-3 with TRBJ1-5; 9 positions agree with TRBD1. The ends lost 4 bases at V and 0 bases at J; junction bases unmatched: 10. This CDR3 is 18 amino acids long. Germline CDR1 LGHNA, CDR2 YSLEER. The CDR3 loop reads CASSLFGRDRDSNQPQHF. In nucleotides, the CDR3 is TGCGCCAGCAGCCTCTTTGGCCGGGACAGGGATAGCAATCAGCCCCAGCATTTT.

V and J are TRBV5-1 and TRBJ1-2; 12 positions agree with TRBD1. Trimming at V came to 5 bases and at J to 13 bases, leaving 9 bases not matched to a gene. The germline V gene has CDR1 SGHRS and CDR2 YFSETQ. The CDR3 has 13 residues. The CDR3 DNA reads TGCGCCAGCAGTCTTGGGGACAGGGGGCTTATCACCTTC. Translation: CASSLGDRGLITF.

This clonotype was picked up many times. The chain carries TRBV3-1 and TRBJ2-7, with D uncertain. Trimming stripped 4 bases from V and 0 bases from J, with 7 bases between. The CDR3 covers 13 residues. Germline-derived CDR1 and CDR2 are LGHDT and YNNKEL (reference sequence). The CDR3, as DNA: TGTGCCAGCAGCCTGTCGACCTCCTACGAGCAGTACTTC. Translating gives CASSLSTSYEQYF.

This clonotype appeared many times. One junction end disagrees with the germline gene, perhaps due to a read error. CDR3 coding DNA: TGTGCTAGCAGCCAAGAGATCACAGATACGCAGTATTTT. Amino acids: CASSQEITDTQYF. This rearrangement joins TRBV7-7 to TRBJ2-3; D unclear. This CDR3 comprises 13 residues. CDR1 and CDR2 from the germline V gene are SSHAT and FNYEAQ (reference sequence).

The table lists this clonotype with many counts. The chain is built from TRBV6-1 and TRBJ2-3; 8 nucleotides agree with TRBD2. CDR3 length equals 16 residues. CDR1 is MNHNS, CDR2 SASEGT, per germline. V dropped 5 bases and J dropped 4; count of bases not matched to a gene: 11. Written as DNA, the CDR3 is TGTGCCAGCAGTAAGAGCCCGACTAGCGTCGCAGATACGCAGTATTTT. This translates into CASSKSPTSVADTQYF.